This T cell receptor beta chain was identified in a study of cytomegalovirus exposure and HLA in healthy donors. At the level of the study: From HLA-typed donors, an early data release held around 85 million unique TCRs.

Overall study findings and caveats: Fewer N-insertions (relative to the roughly 660-donor mean) were reportedly seen in an Asian-associated ancestry cluster in a later analysis.

Primers for the PCR totalled 60 Vbeta and 13 Jbeta. The assay was immunoSEQ multiplex PCR, and TCRdb's table has in-frame clones only and misses some. The repertoire consists of 95,000 to 150,000 clones, with less than 85% occurring once and the leading ten covering 15% to 25%. Details on this clone: The antigen is unknown.

This CDR3 comprises 13 residues. Trimming took off 3 bases at V and 6 bases at J, with 12 bases between the two ends. Germline V CDR1 and CDR2: SGDLS, YYNGEE. The V gene is TRBV9, the J gene TRBJ1-1, with D perhaps TRBD1 (5 bases). Sequencing input: PBMCs. This clonotype originated in a man younger than 35 in good health and CMV-seropositive. DNA for the CDR3: TGTGCCAGCAGCGGCAGGGTTGAGGCTGAAGCTTTCTTT. Translation: CASSGRVEAEAFF.